This is a list of T cell receptor beta chains from one sample in a study of radiotherapy plus CTLA-4 blockade in lung cancer. Sequenced by immunoSEQ multiplex PCR; TCRdb stores in-frame clones only, minus some. This sample carries tens of thousands of clones, approximately 76% of them seen once, and the ten largest clones take roughly 15%. This sample comprised peripheral blood, obtained from a patient treated with radiotherapy plus ipilimumab. The receptor source for this set is a human donor with non-small cell lung cancer whose response to radiotherapy plus ipilimumab could not be evaluated. Some clones in this sample may be carry-over from other donors' samples. The CDR3 runs from the conserved cysteine through the conserved F or W. The order of the fields is D gene, J gene, V gene, clone size, CDR3 protein, CDR3 DNA. The D gene is left open where the match is weak. Clone size is shown for a subset of rows, as once, few, many or a class of expanded clone.

d_call: TRBD1
j_call: TRBJ1-5
v_call: TRBV10-1
clone_size: NA
cdr3_aa: CASRVLGDRGKSNQPQHF
cdr3_nt: TGCGCCAGCAGAGTCCTGGGGGACAGGGGAAAAAGCAATCAGCCCCAGCATTTT

d_call: NA
j_call: TRBJ2-2
v_call: TRBV9
clone_size: NA
cdr3_aa: CASSVVAGELFF
cdr3_nt: TGTGCCAGCAGCGTAGTAGCCGGGGAGCTGTTTTTT

d_call: NA
j_call: TRBJ1-1
v_call: TRBV18
clone_size: NA
cdr3_aa: CASSPTERSLLNTEAFF
cdr3_nt: TGTGCCAGCTCACCAACGGAACGTAGCTTACTGAACACTGAAGCTTTCTTT

d_call: TRBD2
j_call: TRBJ2-3
v_call: TRBV5-4
clone_size: NA
cdr3_aa: CASSLPGLAADTQYF
cdr3_nt: TGTGCCAGCAGCTTGCCCGGACTAGCGGCAGATACGCAGTATTTT

d_call: TRBD1
j_call: TRBJ1-1
v_call: TRBV5-1
clone_size: NA
cdr3_aa: CASSLQGVGNTEAFF
cdr3_nt: TGCGCCAGCAGCTTACAGGGGGTGGGGAACACTGAAGCTTTCTTT

d_call: NA
j_call: TRBJ1-2
v_call: TRBV27
clone_size: NA
cdr3_aa: CASSLSALRGGYTF
cdr3_nt: TGTGCCAGCAGTTTATCAGCGTTAAGGGGTGGCTACACCTTC

d_call: TRBD1
j_call: TRBJ2-7
v_call: TRBV13
clone_size: NA
cdr3_aa: CASSLRDRDNHEQYF
cdr3_nt: TGTGCCAGCAGCTTAAGGGACAGGGATAACCACGAGCAGTACTTC

d_call: TRBD1
j_call: TRBJ1-2
v_call: TRBV5-1
clone_size: NA
cdr3_aa: CASSEGQGRSYGYTF
cdr3_nt: TGCGCCAGCAGCGAAGGACAGGGGAGGTCCTATGGCTACACCTTC

d_call: TRBD1
j_call: TRBJ2-7
v_call: TRBV14
clone_size: NA
cdr3_aa: CASSHGQGYEQYF
cdr3_nt: TGTGCCAGCAGCCACGGACAGGGCTACGAGCAGTACTTC

d_call: TRBD1
j_call: TRBJ1-2
v_call: TRBV7-2
clone_size: NA
cdr3_aa: CASSLARGLVGIYGYTF
cdr3_nt: TGTGCCAGCAGCTTAGCCAGGGGGCTCGTGGGAATCTATGGCTACACCTTC

d_call: NA
j_call: TRBJ2-2
v_call: TRBV10-2
clone_size: NA
cdr3_aa: CASSEFRVTGELFF
cdr3_nt: TGCGCCAGCAGTGAGTTCAGGGTAACCGGGGAGCTGTTTTTT

d_call: NA
j_call: TRBJ2-7
v_call: TRBV5-6
clone_size: NA
cdr3_aa: CASSPPMRVSEQYF
cdr3_nt: TGTGCCAGCAGCCCCCCGATGAGGGTGTCCGAGCAGTACTTC

d_call: TRBD2
j_call: TRBJ2-5
v_call: TRBV27
clone_size: NA
cdr3_aa: CASSPGTSGGFKGETQYF
cdr3_nt: TGTGCCAGCAGTCCGGGGACTAGCGGAGGGTTCAAGGGAGAGACCCAGTACTTC

d_call: TRBD1
j_call: TRBJ1-4
v_call: TRBV5-4
clone_size: NA
cdr3_aa: CASSRTGATNEKLFF
cdr3_nt: TGTGCCAGCTCCCGGACAGGGGCAACTAATGAAAAACTGTTTTTT

d_call: NA
j_call: TRBJ2-5
v_call: TRBV19
clone_size: NA
cdr3_aa: CATSWGRGETQYF
cdr3_nt: TGTGCCACTAGCTGGGGGCGCGGGGAGACCCAGTACTTC

d_call: TRBD1
j_call: TRBJ2-7
v_call: TRBV6-1
clone_size: NA
cdr3_aa: CASSEALGQGGSFSEQYF
cdr3_nt: TGTGCCAGCAGTGAAGCGCTGGGACAGGGGGGGTCCTTCTCCGAGCAGTACTTC

d_call: TRBD1
j_call: TRBJ1-1
v_call: TRBV19
clone_size: NA
cdr3_aa: CASSDGQGWNTEAFF
cdr3_nt: TGTGCCAGTAGTGATGGACAGGGATGGAACACTGAAGCTTTCTTT

d_call: NA
j_call: TRBJ1-1
v_call: TRBV6-6
clone_size: NA
cdr3_aa: CASSYSIGSPTEAFF
cdr3_nt: TGTGCCAGCAGTTACTCGATCGGGAGTCCCACTGAAGCTTTCTTT

d_call: TRBD1
j_call: TRBJ2-5
v_call: TRBV5-4
clone_size: NA
cdr3_aa: CASSRPGTGIQETQYF
cdr3_nt: TGTGCCAGCAGCCGTCCCGGGACAGGGATCCAAGAGACCCAGTACTTC

d_call: TRBD1
j_call: TRBJ1-2
v_call: TRBV5-1
clone_size: NA
cdr3_aa: CASSPSDRGRSYTF
cdr3_nt: TGCGCCAGCAGCCCGTCGGACAGGGGCCGCAGCTACACCTTC

d_call: TRBD2
j_call: TRBJ2-5
v_call: TRBV7-2
clone_size: NA
cdr3_aa: CASSLLAGRQETQYF
cdr3_nt: TGTGCCAGCAGCCTACTAGCGGGGAGACAAGAGACCCAGTACTTC

d_call: NA
j_call: TRBJ2-1
v_call: TRBV5-1
clone_size: NA
cdr3_aa: CASSLAGYSSYNEQFF
cdr3_nt: TGCGCCAGCAGCTTGGCGGGGTACAGCTCCTACAATGAGCAGTTCTTC

d_call: NA
j_call: TRBJ1-2
v_call: TRBV10-3
clone_size: few
cdr3_aa: CAIAPDRNYGYTF
cdr3_nt: TGTGCCATCGCCCCGGACAGAAACTATGGCTACACCTTC

d_call: NA
j_call: TRBJ1-1
v_call: TRBV6-5
clone_size: NA
cdr3_aa: CASSRTSNTEAFF
cdr3_nt: TGTGCCAGCAGTAGGACATCGAACACTGAAGCTTTCTTT